This T cell receptor (beta chain) was identified in a study of cytomegalovirus exposure and HLA in healthy donors. Across the whole study: A preliminary data release comprised 91 million or so unique TCRs obtained from HLA-typed donors.

Germline V lookup: CDR1 LNHDA, CDR2 SQIVND (reference sequence). J was trimmed by 9 bases and V by 3 bases; bases with no gene match: 4. The CDR3 has 15 residues. On this clone itself: As yet, its antigen is unknown.

Study conclusions and caveats: A highly shared variant cluster was judged a likely technical artifact. Later genetic work tied a missense DCLRE1C variant to beta-chain V and J trimming. Differences between HLA loci emerged in a later analysis of TCR association rates, with DRB1 most and HLA-C fewest.

Primers for the PCR totalled 60 Vbeta and 13 Jbeta. Some clones are missing from TCRdb's copy, which holds only in-frame ones; the method was immunoSEQ multiplex PCR. The profile shows over 50,000 clones, 68% of them singletons. Sequences were obtained from PBMCs. The clonotype comes from a middle-aged man in good health and CMV-seropositive. V usage is TRBV19 and J usage is TRBJ2-1; the match to TRBD2 covers 14 bases. The CDR3 reads CASSIGLAGGAEQFF. As DNA, the CDR3 is TGTGCCAGTAGTATCGGACTAGCGGGAGGCGCTGAGCAGTTCTTC.